The 6 T cell receptor beta chains below all came from one sample that was sequenced in a study of blood T cell repertoires in COVID-19. TCRdb's copy holds only in-frame clones and misses some; the assay was immunoSEQ multiplex PCR. The data hold 300,000 to 450,000 clones, with around 85% observed a single time. Sequencing used peripheral blood. These receptors came from a woman between 18 and 30 years old with acute or convalescent COVID-19.

J is TRBJ1-2 and V is TRBV24-1; D is unresolved. The CDR3 sequence is 14 residues long. V was shortened by 4 bases and J by 1 base, with 9 bases between the two germline ends. CDR1 and CDR2 (germline): KGHDR, SFDVKD. CDR3 nucleotide sequence: TGTGCCACCAGTGACCCTAGTCGTAACTATGGCTACACCTTC. Encoded protein: CATSDPSRNYGYTF.

The CDR3: CASRDQGAGNQPQHF. The CDR3 bases are TGTGCCAGTAGAGATCAGGGGGCCGGCAATCAGCCCCAGCATTTT. J is TRBJ1-5 and V is TRBV19; 8 bases map to TRBD1. V was clipped by 6 bases and J by 2 bases; unmatched bases: 6. The CDR3 extends over 15 amino acids. CDR1 is LNHDA, CDR2 SQIVND, per germline (reference sequence).

This chain joins TRBV10-1 and TRBJ2-3; 9 positions agree with TRBD2. The junction had 8 bases not matched to a gene; V was cut back by 7 bases and J by 0 bases. The CDR3 totals 16 residues. Germline loops: CDR1 WNHNN, CDR2 SYGVQD (reference sequence). DNA for the CDR3: TGCGCCAGCACCTTTCTAGCGGGGACTAGCACAGATACGCAGTATTTT. Translation gives CASTFLAGTSTDTQYF.

This rearrangement joins TRBV6-5 to TRBJ1-1; no definite D call. Trimming pared 5 bases from V and 6 bases from J, leaving 7 bases between. The CDR3 has 11 residues. Germline values: CDR1 MNHEY, CDR2 SVGAGI. The CDR3 DNA reads as TGTGCCAGCAGTCCCGTCCCTGAAGCTTTCTTT. Translation: CASSPVPEAFF.

CDR3 sequence reads: CASRVGTSGRQFF. The CDR3 nucleotides are TGTGCCAGCAGAGTCGGGACTAGCGGGAGACAGTTCTTC. This rearrangement joins TRBV2 to TRBJ2-1; TRBD2 matches at 14 bases. The CDR3 has 13 residues. The V and J ends lost 6 bases and 13 bases, in that order; junction bases with no gene match: 5. Germline CDR1 SNHLY, CDR2 FYNNEI.

The chain employs TRBV28 and TRBJ1-4; 7 positions match TRBD1. In germline, CDR1 is MDHEN, CDR2 SYDVKM. The CDR3 totals 14 residues. Unmatched junction bases numbered 7, after V lost 6 bases and J lost 6 bases. CDR3 nucleotide sequence: TGTGCCAGCAGCGACAGGGCTTTGGATGAAAAACTGTTTTTT. It is translated as CASSDRALDEKLFF.